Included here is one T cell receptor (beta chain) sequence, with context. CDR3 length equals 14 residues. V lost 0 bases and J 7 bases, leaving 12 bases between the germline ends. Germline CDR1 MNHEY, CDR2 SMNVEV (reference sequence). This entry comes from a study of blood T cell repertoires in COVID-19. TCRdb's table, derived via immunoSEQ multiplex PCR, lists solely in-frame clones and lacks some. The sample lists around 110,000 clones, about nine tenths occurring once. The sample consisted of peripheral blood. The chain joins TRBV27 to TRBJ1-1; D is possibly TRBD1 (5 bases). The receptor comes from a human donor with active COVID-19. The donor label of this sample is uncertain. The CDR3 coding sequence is TGTGCCAGCAGTTTATCCAGGGTCGGTCTTGAAGCTTTCTTT. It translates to CASSLSRVGLEAFF.